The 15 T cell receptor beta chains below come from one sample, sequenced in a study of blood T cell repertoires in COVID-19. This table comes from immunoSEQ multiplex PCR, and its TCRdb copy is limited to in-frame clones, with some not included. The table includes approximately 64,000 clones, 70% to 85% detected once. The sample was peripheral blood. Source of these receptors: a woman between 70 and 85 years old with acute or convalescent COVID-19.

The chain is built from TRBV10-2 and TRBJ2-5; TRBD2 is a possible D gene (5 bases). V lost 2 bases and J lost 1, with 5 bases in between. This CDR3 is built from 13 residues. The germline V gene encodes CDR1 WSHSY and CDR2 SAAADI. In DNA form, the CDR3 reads TGCGCCAGCAGTGAGGGACTCCAAGAGACCCAGTACTTC. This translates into CASSEGLQETQYF.

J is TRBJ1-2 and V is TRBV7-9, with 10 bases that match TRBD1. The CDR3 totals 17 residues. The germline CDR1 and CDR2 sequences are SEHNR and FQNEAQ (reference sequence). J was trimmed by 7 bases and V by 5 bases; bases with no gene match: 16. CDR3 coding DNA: TGTGCCAGCAGCCAGGCCGGGCGGGACAGGGGAGTGGGTGGCTACACCTTC. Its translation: CASSQAGRDRGVGGYTF.

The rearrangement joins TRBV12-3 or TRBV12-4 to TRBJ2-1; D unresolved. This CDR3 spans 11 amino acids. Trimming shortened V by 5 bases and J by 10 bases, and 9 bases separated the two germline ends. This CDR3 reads CASSQSQEQFF. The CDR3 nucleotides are TGTGCCAGCAGTCAATCTCAGGAGCAGTTCTTC.

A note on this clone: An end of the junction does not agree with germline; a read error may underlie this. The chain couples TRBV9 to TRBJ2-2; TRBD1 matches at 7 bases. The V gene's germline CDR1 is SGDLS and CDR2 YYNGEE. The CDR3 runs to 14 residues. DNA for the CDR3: TGTGCCAGCAGGGTAGGACAGGCGACCGGGGAGCTGTTTTTT. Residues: CASRVGQATGELFF.

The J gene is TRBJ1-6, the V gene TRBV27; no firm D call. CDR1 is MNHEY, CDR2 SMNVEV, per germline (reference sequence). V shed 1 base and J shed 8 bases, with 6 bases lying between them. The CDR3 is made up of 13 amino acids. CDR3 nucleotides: TGTGCCAGCAGTTTATTATTCGATTCACCCCTCCACTTT. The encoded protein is CASSLLFDSPLHF.

The CDR3 here is CASSQDQSLPYEQYF. The CDR3 DNA sequence: TGTGCCAGCAGCCAAGACCAGTCGCTCCCCTACGAGCAGTACTTC. The V call is TRBV3-1 (or the pseudogene TRBV3-2), the J call TRBJ2-7; no clear D gene. Germline V gene lookup returns CDR1 LGHDT and CDR2 YNNKEL (reference sequence). The V gene lost 0 bases and the J gene lost 2 bases, with 11 bases spanning the gap. The length of the CDR3 is 15 residues.

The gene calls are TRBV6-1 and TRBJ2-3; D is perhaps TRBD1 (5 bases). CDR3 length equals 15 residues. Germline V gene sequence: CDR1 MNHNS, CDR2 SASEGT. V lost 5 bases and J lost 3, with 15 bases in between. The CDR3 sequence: CASSPEGVGTDTQYF. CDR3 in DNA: TGTGCCAGCAGTCCCGAAGGGGTCGGAACAGATACGCAGTATTTT.

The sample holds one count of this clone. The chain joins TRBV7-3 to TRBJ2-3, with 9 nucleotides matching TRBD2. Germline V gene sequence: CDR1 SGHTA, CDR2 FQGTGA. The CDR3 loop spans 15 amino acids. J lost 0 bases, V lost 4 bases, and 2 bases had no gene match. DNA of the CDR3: TGTGCCAGCAGCTCTAGCGGGATAAGCACAGATACGCAGTATTTT. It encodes CASSSSGISTDTQYF.

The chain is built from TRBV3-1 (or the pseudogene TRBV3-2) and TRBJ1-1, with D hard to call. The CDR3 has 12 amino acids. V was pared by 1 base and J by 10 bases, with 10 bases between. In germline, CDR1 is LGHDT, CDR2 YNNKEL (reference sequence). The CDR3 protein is CASSQGQLRAFF. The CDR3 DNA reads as TGTGCCAGCAGCCAAGGTCAGTTACGAGCTTTCTTT.

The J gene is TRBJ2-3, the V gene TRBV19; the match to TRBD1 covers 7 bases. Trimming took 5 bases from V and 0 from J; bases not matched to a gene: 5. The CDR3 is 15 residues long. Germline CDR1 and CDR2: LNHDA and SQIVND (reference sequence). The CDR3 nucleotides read TGTGCCAGTAGTCGCCAGGACAGGAGCACAGATACGCAGTATTTT. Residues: CASSRQDRSTDTQYF.

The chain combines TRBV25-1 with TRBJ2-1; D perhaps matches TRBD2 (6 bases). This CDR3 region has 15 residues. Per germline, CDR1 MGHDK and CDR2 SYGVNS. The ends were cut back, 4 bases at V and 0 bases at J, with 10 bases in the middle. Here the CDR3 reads CASSAGRSSYNEQFF. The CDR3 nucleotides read TGTGCCAGCAGTGCAGGGAGGAGCTCCTACAATGAGCAGTTCTTC.

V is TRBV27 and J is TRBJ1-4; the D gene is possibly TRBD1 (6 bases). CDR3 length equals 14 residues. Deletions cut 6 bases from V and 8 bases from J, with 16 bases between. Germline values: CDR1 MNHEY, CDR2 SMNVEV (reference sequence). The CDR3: CASRKTGWNEKLFF. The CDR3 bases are TGTGCCAGCAGGAAGACAGGTTGGAACGAAAAACTGTTTTTT.

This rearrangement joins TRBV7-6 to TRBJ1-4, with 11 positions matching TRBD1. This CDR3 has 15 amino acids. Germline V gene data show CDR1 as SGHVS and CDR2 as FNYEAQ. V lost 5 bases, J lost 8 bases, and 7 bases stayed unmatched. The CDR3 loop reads CASSPQGTGGEKLFF. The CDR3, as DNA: TGTGCCAGCAGCCCGCAGGGGACAGGGGGAGAAAAACTGTTTTTT.

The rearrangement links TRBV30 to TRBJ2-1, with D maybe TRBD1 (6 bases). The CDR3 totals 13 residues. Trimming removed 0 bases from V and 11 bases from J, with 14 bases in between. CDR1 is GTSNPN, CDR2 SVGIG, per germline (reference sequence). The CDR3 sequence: CAWSVKVRGKQFF. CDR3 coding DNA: TGTGCCTGGAGTGTGAAGGTGAGGGGGAAGCAGTTCTTC.

Here the CDR3 reads CASSQGGRQGFYNEQFF. In DNA form, the CDR3 reads TGCGCCAGCAGCCAAGGGGGCAGACAGGGCTTCTACAATGAGCAGTTCTTC. This sequence joins TRBV4-1 and TRBJ2-1, with 7 nucleotides matching TRBD1. The CDR3 is 17 residues long. The V gene's germline CDR1 is MGHRA and CDR2 YSYEKL. With 1 base clipped from V and 3 bases from J, the junction kept 9 bases outside the gene matches.